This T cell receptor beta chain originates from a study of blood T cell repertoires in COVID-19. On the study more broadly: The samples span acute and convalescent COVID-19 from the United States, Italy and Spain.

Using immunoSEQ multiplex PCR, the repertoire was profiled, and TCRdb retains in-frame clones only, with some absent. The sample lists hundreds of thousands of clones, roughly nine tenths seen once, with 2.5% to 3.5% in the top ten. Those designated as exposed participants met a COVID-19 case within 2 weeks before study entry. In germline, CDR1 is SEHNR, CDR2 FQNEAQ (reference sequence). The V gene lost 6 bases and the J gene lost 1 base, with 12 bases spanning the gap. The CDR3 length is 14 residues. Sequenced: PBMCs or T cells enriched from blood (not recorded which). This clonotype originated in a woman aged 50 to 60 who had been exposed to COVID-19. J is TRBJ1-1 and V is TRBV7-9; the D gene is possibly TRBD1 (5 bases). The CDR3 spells CASRPTAENTEAFF. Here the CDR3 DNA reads TGTGCCAGCAGACCGACAGCCGAGAACACTGAAGCTTTCTTT.